This T cell receptor (beta chain) derives from a study of blood T cells in healthy people across ages. Overall study results and limits: Estimates drawn from one million T cells were deemed to understate diversity. As age increased, TCR beta diversity per million T cells fell in a roughly linear fashion.

Primers used in a second PCR of roughly 7 to 12 cycles were a sample-barcoded 5' primer and a J-beta primer mix. Using its own MiXCR run on the 5' RACE reads, TCRdb lists one record per CDR3 protein. The sample holds 700,000 or so distinct CDR3 sequences, about a fifth seen once. This clonotype was observed a few times. Its specificity is unknown. The V gene's germline CDR1 is MDHEN and CDR2 SYDVKM. There are 13 residues in the CDR3. The V and J ends lost 6 bases and 6 bases, in that order; junction bases with no gene match: 6. The chain uses TRBV28 and TRBJ2-7; 9 bases are shared with TRBD1. The TCR originated in a man in his 70s in good health. Sequenced input: blood. The DNA of the CDR3 is TGTGCCAGCAGACGAACAGGGGGCGGCGAGCAGTACTTC. Encoded protein: CASRRTGGGEQYF. Full variable domain (rest looked up from reference TRBV28 and TRBJ2-7): DVKVTQSSRYLVKRTGEKVFLECVQDMDHENMFWYRQDPGLGLRLIYFSYDVKMKEKGDIPEGYSVSREKKERFSLILESASTNQTSMYLCASRRTGGGEQYFGPGTRLTVT.